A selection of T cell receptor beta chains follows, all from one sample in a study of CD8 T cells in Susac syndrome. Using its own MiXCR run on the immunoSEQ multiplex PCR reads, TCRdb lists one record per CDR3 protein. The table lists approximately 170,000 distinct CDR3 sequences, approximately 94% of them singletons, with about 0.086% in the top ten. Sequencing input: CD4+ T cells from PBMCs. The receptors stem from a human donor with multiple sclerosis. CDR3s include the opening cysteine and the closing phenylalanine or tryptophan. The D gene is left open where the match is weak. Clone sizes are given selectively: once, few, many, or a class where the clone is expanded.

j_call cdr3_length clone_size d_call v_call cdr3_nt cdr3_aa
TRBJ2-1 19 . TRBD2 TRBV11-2 TGTGCCAGCAGCTTCCTAGCGGGGGCCCCAGGACCTATCTACAATGAGCAGTTCTTC CASSFLAGAPGPIYNEQFF
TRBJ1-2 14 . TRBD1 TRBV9 TGTGCCAGCAGCGTAGAGAACAGGGGATATGGCTACACCTTC CASSVENRGYGYTF
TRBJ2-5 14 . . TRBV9 TGTGCCAGCAGCGTGCGGGACACTCAAGAGACCCAGTACTTC CASSVRDTQETQYF
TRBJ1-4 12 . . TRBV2 TGTGCCAGCAGTGGACATAATGAAAAACTGTTTTTT CASSGHNEKLFF
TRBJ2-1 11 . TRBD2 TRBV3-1 TGTGCCAGCAGCCTACCTAGCGGGAAGATCTTC CASSLPSGKIF
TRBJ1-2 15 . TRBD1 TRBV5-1 TGCGCCAGCAGCTTGGAAACAGGGGTTGAGGATGGCTACACCTTC CASSLETGVEDGYTF
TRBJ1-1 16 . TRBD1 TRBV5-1 TGCGCCAGCAACCCAGGACAGGGGGCGATGAACACTGAAGCTTTCTTT CASNPGQGAMNTEAFF
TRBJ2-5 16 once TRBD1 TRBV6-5 TGTGCCAGCAGTTCAGTCTCTGGCAGGGGGTCGGGGACCCAGTACTTC CASSSVSGRGSGTQYF
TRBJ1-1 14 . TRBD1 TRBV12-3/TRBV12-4 TGTGCCAGCAGGGGACAGGGAGGTATGGCTGAAGCTTTCTTT CASRGQGGMAEAFF
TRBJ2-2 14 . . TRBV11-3 TGTGCCAGCAGCCCCTTACTGAACACCGGGGAGCTGTTTTTT CASSPLLNTGELFF
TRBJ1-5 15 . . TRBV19 TGTGCCAGCTCACGGGGGGGAAATAGCAATCAGCCCCAGCATTTT CASSRGGNSNQPQHF
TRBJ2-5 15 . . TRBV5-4 TGTGCCAGCAGCTGGGCTCAAAGTGGACAAGAGACCCAGTACTTC CASSWAQSGQETQYF
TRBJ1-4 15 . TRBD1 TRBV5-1 TGCGCCAGCAGCTGGGGACAGGGAACTAATGAAAAACTGTTTTTT CASSWGQGTNEKLFF
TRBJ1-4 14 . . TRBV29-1 TGCAGCGTTACCTCAGGGGCGGATAATGAAAAACTGTTTTTT CSVTSGADNEKLFF
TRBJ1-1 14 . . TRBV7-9 TGTGCCAGCAGCTCTCCGGTTAGCGGCACTGAAGCTTTCTTT CASSSPVSGTEAFF
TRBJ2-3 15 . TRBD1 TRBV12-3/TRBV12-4 TGTGCCAGCAGTCGCCCGGGACAGGAGGCGGACCCGCAGTATTTT CASSRPGQEADPQYF